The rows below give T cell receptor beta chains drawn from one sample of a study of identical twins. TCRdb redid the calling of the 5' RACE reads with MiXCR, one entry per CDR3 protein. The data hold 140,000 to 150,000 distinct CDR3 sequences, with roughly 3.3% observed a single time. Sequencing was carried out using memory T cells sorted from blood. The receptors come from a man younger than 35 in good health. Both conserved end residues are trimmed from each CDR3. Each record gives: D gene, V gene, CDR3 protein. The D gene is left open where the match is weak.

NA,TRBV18,ASSPDQGGQETQY
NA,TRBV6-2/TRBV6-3,ASRITSTDTQY
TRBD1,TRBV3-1,ASGDRVRSYNEQF
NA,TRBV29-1,SVVAAHEETQY
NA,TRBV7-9,ASSSGPYLT
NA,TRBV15,ATSRVDEQF
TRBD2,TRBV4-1,ASGREGRTGELF
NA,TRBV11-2,ASSLGVLNTEAF
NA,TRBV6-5,ASSWQGSVGNTIY
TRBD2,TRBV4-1,ASSQERLLAGVSKF
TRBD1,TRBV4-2,ASSQDPQGDYEQY
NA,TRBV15,ATSRNSYEQY
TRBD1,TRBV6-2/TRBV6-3,ASSYSASSLRGRGADTQY
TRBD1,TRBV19,ASRRFDRGNTEAF
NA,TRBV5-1,ASRLGGRNSQEKLF
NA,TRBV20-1,SASRPGPPSYEQY
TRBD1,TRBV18,ASSPERQGTNEQF
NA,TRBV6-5,ASSYDRKQPQH
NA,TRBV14,ASSRRSTVSGANVLT
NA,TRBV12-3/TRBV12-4,ASARNGDGTEAF
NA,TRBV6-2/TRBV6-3,ASSYSPPRGVYNEQF
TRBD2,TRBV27,ASAQISPGGSYNEQF
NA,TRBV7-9,ASSFLTEGHYEQY
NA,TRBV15,ATSRDYENIQY
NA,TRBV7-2,ASSLGGPLREKLF
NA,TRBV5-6,ASSARDWRGKTQY
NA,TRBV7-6,ASSLRAPRDEQF
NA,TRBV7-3,ASSSRGSTDTQY
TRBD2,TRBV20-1,SASIPGLAVYNEQF
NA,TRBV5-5,ASSLESGTGELF
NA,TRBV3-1,ASSGRGPWETQY
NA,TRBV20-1,SATSRAYANEQF
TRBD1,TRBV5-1,ASSFSTGTGGTGELF
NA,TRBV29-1,SVRLQHEQF
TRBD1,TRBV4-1,ASSQDNQGAEKLF
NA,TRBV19,ASNYGRLGGGYT
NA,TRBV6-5,ASSYRRGANTEAF
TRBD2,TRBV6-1,ASRGGPGRVRF
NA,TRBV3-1,ASSQTLEQY
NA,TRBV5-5,ASSLVAGHYGYT
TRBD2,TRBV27,ATIAGGTGELF
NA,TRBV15,ATSRENNQPQH
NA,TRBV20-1,SASVTQETQY